Listed here is a single T cell receptor (beta chain). The target antigen is unknown. This specimen belongs to a study of response to subunit inactivated influenza vaccine. TCRdb processed the RT-PCR reads anew with MiXCR; each CDR3 protein has one entry. Of under 950,000 distinct CDR3 sequences in the sample, approximately 22% are singletons; the top ten hold roughly 10%. Study-wide results and limits: That few new T cells are recruited by each seasonal influenza vaccination was the authors' suggestion.

Germline V gene lookup returns CDR1 WSHSY and CDR2 SAAADI. The ends were cut back, 2 bases at V and 3 bases at J, with 14 bases in the middle. The CDR3 contains 16 residues. The sequence came from a man in his fifties who received an inactivated influenza vaccine. The sample consisted of PBMCs from blood, taken 5 days after vaccination. The chain is built from TRBV10-2 and TRBJ2-1; no definite D call. CDR3 in amino acids: CASSEVGSDLYNEQFF. CDR3 sequence (DNA): TGCGCCAGCAGTGAGGTGGGAAGTGATCTCTACAATGAGCAGTTCTTC.